The rows below give T cell receptor beta chains drawn from one sample of a study of OX40 agonist ivuxolimab in advanced cancers. Assay used: immunoSEQ multiplex PCR; TCRdb lists only in-frame clones, some missing. Among 57,000 or so clones listed, 65% to 85% were seen once. The sample here was CD4+ or CD8+ T cells sorted from blood, taken in a trial of the OX40 agonist ivuxolimab. The origin of the receptors is an adult with an advanced solid tumor such as melanoma, head and neck, liver or kidney cancer. Each CDR3 is given with its conserved first and last residue. The D gene is left open where the match is weak. Some rows mark clone size as missing; the rest say once, few, many or name a class of expanded clone.

>NA|TRBJ2-2|NA|TRBV4-1
CASSHRSPGAGELFF
TGCGCCAGCAGCCACCGTTCCCCGGGTGCCGGGGAGCTGTTTTTT
>NA|TRBJ2-1|NA|TRBV28
CASRTSDSSRARYNEQFF
TGTGCCAGCAGAACCTCGGACAGCTCGAGAGCCCGCTACAATGAGCAGTTCTTC
>NA|TRBJ1-1|NA|TRBV29-1
CSVSTRNTEAFF
TGCAGCGTTTCGACGAGGAACACTGAAGCTTTCTTT
>NA|TRBJ2-6|NA|TRBV9
CASSPFRAGANVLTF
TGTGCCAGCAGCCCCTTCAGGGCTGGGGCCAACGTCCTGACTTTC
>NA|TRBJ2-5|NA|TRBV6-1
CASSRQDSGIETQYF
TGTGCCAGCAGTCGGCAAGATTCAGGGATAGAGACCCAGTACTTC
>NA|TRBJ2-6|NA|TRBV13
CASSLVDRTYSGANVLTF
TGTGCCAGCAGCTTAGTAGACAGGACCTACTCTGGGGCCAACGTCCTGACTTTC
>NA|TRBJ2-7|TRBD2|TRBV7-7
CASSLFRLAGVYEQYF
TGTGCCAGCAGCTTATTTAGACTAGCGGGGGTCTACGAGCAGTACTTC
>NA|TRBJ1-1|TRBD1|TRBV5-5
CASSTGQVLSEAFF
TGTGCCAGCAGCACAGGACAGGTGCTTTCTGAAGCTTTCTTT
>NA|TRBJ2-2|NA|TRBV5-1
CASSSLGQGSGELFF
TGCGCCAGCAGCTCCCTAGGGCAGGGCTCCGGGGAGCTGTTTTTT
>NA|TRBJ2-3|NA|TRBV18
CASSPSFPDTQYF
TGTGCCAGCTCACCATCATTTCCAGATACGCAGTATTTT
>NA|TRBJ1-1|NA|TRBV5-6
CASSFGVSTTEAFF
TGTGCCAGCAGCTTCGGGGTATCCACCACTGAAGCTTTCTTT
>NA|TRBJ2-5|NA|TRBV5-1
CASSKPGQQETQYF
TGCGCCAGCAGCAAACCGGGACAACAAGAGACCCAGTACTTC
>NA|TRBJ2-2|NA|TRBV15
CATSRATGELFF
TGTGCCACCAGCAGAGCTACCGGGGAGCTGTTTTTT
>once|TRBJ1-3|TRBD1|TRBV2
CATGAGGSGNTIYF
TGTGCCACTGGGGCAGGGGGCTCTGGAAACACCATATATTTT
>NA|TRBJ2-3|NA|TRBV10-2
CASRVSSTDTQYF
TGCGCCAGCAGGGTCTCAAGCACAGATACGCAGTATTTT
>NA|TRBJ2-1|NA|TRBV28
CASGFRVNEQFF
TGTGCCAGCGGTTTCAGGGTCAATGAGCAGTTCTTC
>NA|TRBJ2-6|NA|TRBV15
CATSRDRWAGSGSGANVLTF
TGTGCCACCAGCAGAGATCGATGGGCAGGATCGGGCTCTGGGGCCAACGTCCTGACTTTC